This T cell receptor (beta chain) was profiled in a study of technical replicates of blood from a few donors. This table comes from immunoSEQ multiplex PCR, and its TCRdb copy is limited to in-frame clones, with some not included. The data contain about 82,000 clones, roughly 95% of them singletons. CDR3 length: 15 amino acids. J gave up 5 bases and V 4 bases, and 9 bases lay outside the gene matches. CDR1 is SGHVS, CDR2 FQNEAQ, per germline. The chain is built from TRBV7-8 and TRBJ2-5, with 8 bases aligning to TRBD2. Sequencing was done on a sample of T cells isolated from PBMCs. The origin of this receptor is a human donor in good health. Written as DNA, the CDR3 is TGTGCCAGCAGCTCTACTAGCGGAGGGATGGAGACCCAGTACTTC. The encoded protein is CASSSTSGGMETQYF. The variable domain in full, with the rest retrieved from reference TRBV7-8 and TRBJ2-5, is GAGVSQSPRYKVAKRGQDVALRCDPISGHVSLFWYQQALGQGPEFLTYFQNEAQLDKSGLPSDRFFAERPEGSVSTLKIQRTQQEDSAVYLCASSSTSGGMETQYFGPGTRLLVL.